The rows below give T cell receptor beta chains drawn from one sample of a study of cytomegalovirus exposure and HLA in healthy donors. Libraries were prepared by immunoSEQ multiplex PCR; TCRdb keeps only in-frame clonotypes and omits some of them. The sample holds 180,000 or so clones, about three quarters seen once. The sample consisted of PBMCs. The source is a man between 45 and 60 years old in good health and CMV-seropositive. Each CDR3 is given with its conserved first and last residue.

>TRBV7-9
CASRSGQGNNEQFF
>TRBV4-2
CASSQDWGVDSPLHF
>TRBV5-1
CASSGIAGGIYNEQFF
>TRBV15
CATSREGSGGAYNEQFF
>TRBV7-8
CASSSRQGASVTIYF
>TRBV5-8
CASSTGRVRTGIYNEQFF
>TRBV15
CATSTQGNTEAFF
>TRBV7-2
CASSQGPAGGPGETQYF
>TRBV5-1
CASSSWGEDTQYF
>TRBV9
CASSAHRRTLSETQYF
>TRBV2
CATRQGSEKLFF
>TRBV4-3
CASSQGTERGNTIYF
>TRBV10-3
CAISESSDSNQPQHF
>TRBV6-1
CASSRITVNTEAFF
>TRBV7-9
CASSPGGRGGFSYEQYF
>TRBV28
CASSFNGGANEKLFF
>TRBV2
CASSEGLASGVSNQPQHF
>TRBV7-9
CASSSWAGTGELFF
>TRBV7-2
CASSLQGTGGFHGYTF
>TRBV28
CASRPGGPEDTQYF
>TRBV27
CASRIAGGLYNEQFF
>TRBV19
CASSPWERVSNQPQHF
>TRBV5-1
CASSLDDPRGGQPQHF
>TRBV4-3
CASSPGQYSGNTIYF
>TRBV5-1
CASSLEHPNYGYTF
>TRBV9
CASRFYEQYF
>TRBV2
CASRGGQGGHSPLHF
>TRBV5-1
CASSLRQATNEKLFF
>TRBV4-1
CASSRDRERNEQFF
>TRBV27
CASSPTGVPYEQYF
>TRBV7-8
CASSHDPGPGGNTEAFF
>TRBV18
CASSPTGVISTEAFF
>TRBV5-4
CASSRDRQETQYF
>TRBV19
CASSIGGQVNSPLHF
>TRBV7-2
CASSLAGGGGAGEQYF
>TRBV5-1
CASSLAGSDTQYF
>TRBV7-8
CASSLALVSATGNTEAFF
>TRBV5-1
CASSYASVRSEQYF
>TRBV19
CASSMDSSYEQYF
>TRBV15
CATGRSLASQPQHF
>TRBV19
CASSSRQGSNQPQHF
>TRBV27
CASSLYGQGRDTQYF
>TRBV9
CASSPPGGKNTQYF
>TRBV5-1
CASSSGLIGELFF
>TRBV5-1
CASSYAKDRGRSGYTF
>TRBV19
CASSIEGTANYGYTF
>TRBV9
CASSPRQTNSPLHF
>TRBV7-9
CASSRLPGDNTGELFF